The present T cell receptor beta chain was sequenced within a study of T cell repertoires in Merkel cell carcinoma (dated by TCRdb to the late 2010s). Background on the whole study: Patients with prior intralesional immunotherapy or systemic immune checkpoint blockade before the biopsy were excluded. The MCPyV-specific clonotypes were initially defined from expanded tumor-infiltrating lymphocytes through tetramer sorting, cloning and paired TCR sequencing. To be included, a subject needed both a diagnosis of MCPyV-positive Merkel cell carcinoma and tumor-infiltrating lymphocytes that had been successfully expanded in vitro. The paper's findings and limits, for the study overall: Normal tissue biopsies were not studied.

Via the germline V gene, CDR1 is SGHRS and CDR2 YFSETQ. The germline ends are 9 bases apart after V is trimmed by 4 bases and J by 6 bases. The CDR3 runs 12 residues from the cysteine to the phenylalanine. Here the CDR3 DNA is all that survives: 36 bases in frame from base 1. Every study subject tested positive for serum antibodies to T-antigen and had biopsy-confirmed Merkel cell carcinoma that was MCPyV-positive. More than five adjacent 10-micron frozen tumor sections were used for genomic DNA extraction without cell sorting or culture. About 5 x 5 x 5 mm of tumor biopsy tissue was frozen in optimal cutting temperature compound. In the frozen biopsy, scout sections stained with hematoxylin and eosin confirmed abundant Merkel cell carcinoma and infiltrating cells. The immunoSEQ assay was used for TRB CDR3 sequencing and data processing of tumor genomic DNA. TCRdb carries this immuneACCESS record with in-frame sequences only. Its versions omit some clonotypes, under half of them owing to an unresolved V gene in the studies checked, with the rest unexplained. For this sample there are about 14,000 clones; 76% appear just once. The ten largest clones take up over 15% of the sample.

Relative to its sample, this clone is medium-sized (0.01 to 0.1%). The antigen it binds to is not known. Per-base qualities were not stored, and no clone one base away is much larger. The rearrangement joined TRBV5-1 to TRBJ2-3; the D gene cannot be named for sure. Sequenced input: tumor tissue. The TCR originated in an adult with Merkel cell carcinoma. The sequence in DNA is TGCGCCAGCAGCCCGGTAGGGGATACGCAGTATTTT. This gives the protein CASSPVGDTQYF.